These 14 T cell receptor beta chains share one sample of origin, sequenced in a study of T cells in Graves' hyperthyroidism and ophthalmopathy (dated by TCRdb to the late 2010s). Library creation used multiplex PCR. The listed sequencing device is Illumina HiSeq 2000. Amplification of TCR beta CDR3 regions was carried out from RNA transcripts. The first round of RT-PCR for the TCR CDR3 was performed with the HTBI primer set and the Qiagen OneStep RT-PCR kit. TCRdb itself trimmed the public reads at Q25 with fastp, ran MiXCR and retained productive beta chains. Identical CDR3 proteins give one entry, which carries the most common genes and DNA. This sample is represented by about 550,000 distinct CDR3 sequences; more than 20% of them were singletons. Approximately 26% of the sample lies in the top ten. Material for sequencing was blood. These receptors came from a man between 18 and 29 years old with Graves' hyperthyroidism.

The V and J genes are TRBV29-1 and TRBJ2-7; unclear D gene. The CDR3 totals 15 residues. Per germline, CDR1 SQVTM and CDR2 ANQGSEA. V lost 1 base and J 3 bases, leaving 16 bases between the germline ends. CDR3 loop: CSVEGTSKGSYEQYF. The CDR3 nucleotides read TGCAGCGTTGAAGGTACCTCGAAGGGAAGCTACGAGCAGTACTTC.

The chain uses TRBV2 and TRBJ1-1, with 10 bases lining up with TRBD1. Germline assignment: CDR1 SNHLY and CDR2 FYNNEI. This CDR3 has 15 amino acids. V gave up 5 bases and J gave up 4 bases; unmatched junction bases: 7. CDR3 region: CASSPGTGAATEAFF. The CDR3 DNA follows: TGTGCCAGCAGTCCCGGGACAGGGGCCGCCACTGAAGCTTTCTTT.

In its sample, this clonotype was seen many times. The chain recombines TRBV7-2 with TRBJ2-7, with TRBD1 matching over 7 bases. The CDR3 contains 13 residues. Germline CDR1 SGHTA, CDR2 FQGNSA. Unmatched junction bases numbered 4, after V lost 5 bases and J lost 3 bases. CDR3 loop: CASSLYRGYEQYF. DNA of the CDR3: TGTGCCAGCAGCCTCTACAGGGGCTACGAGCAGTACTTC.

Ten or more counts support this clonotype. The rearrangement uses TRBV6-5 and TRBJ2-7; D is unresolved. CDR1 is MNHEY, CDR2 SVGAGI, per germline. V lost 0 bases and J 3 bases, leaving 12 bases between the germline ends. This CDR3 has 15 amino acids. The CDR3 coding sequence is TGTGCCAGCAGTTACTCGATCTCCGGAGACTACGAGCAGTACTTC. Protein: CASSYSISGDYEQYF.

This clonotype was detected ten times or more. The J gene is TRBJ1-2, the V gene TRBV19, with 7 bases fitting TRBD1. The CDR3 sequence is 14 residues long. Looked up from germline, CDR1 is LNHDA and CDR2 is SQIVND (reference sequence). Germline trimming cut 3 bases from V and 0 bases from J; bases unmatched to any gene: 1. The CDR3 nucleotides are TGTGCCAGTAGTATCCAGGGGGCTAACTATGGCTACACCTTC. It translates to CASSIQGANYGYTF.

This clonotype was counted at least ten times. The chain employs TRBV5-1 and TRBJ2-2; D uncertain. Per the germline V gene, CDR1 is SGHRS and CDR2 is YFSETQ. Trimming took off 0 bases at V and 1 base at J, with 7 bases between the two ends. The length of the CDR3 is 15 residues. The DNA of the CDR3 is TGCGCCAGCAGCTTGGAACGCTGGAACACCGGGGAGCTGTTTTTT. Translated: CASSLERWNTGELFF.

The V gene is TRBV5-8, the J gene TRBJ2-7, with D unclear. The CDR3 consists of 15 residues. The germline gives CDR1 SGHTS, CDR2 YDEGEE. Trimming stripped 0 bases from V and 2 bases from J, with 12 bases between. This chain's CDR3 is CASSLGQSSTYEQYF. The CDR3 nucleotides read TGTGCCAGCAGCTTGGGGCAGTCCTCAACCTACGAGCAGTACTTC.

The chain is built from TRBV6-1 and TRBJ1-1; D unclear. Per the germline V gene, CDR1 is MNHNS and CDR2 is SASEGT. The CDR3 contains 14 residues. V lost 9 bases and J 5 bases, leaving 19 bases between the germline ends. The CDR3, as DNA: TGTGCCAGTCTTTTGGGGTGGAGGAGTACTGAAGCTTTCTTT. It translates to CASLLGWRSTEAFF.

This clonotype was recorded many times. The gene calls are TRBV7-2 and TRBJ1-2; possible D gene TRBD1, 6 bases. The V gene lost 5 bases and the J gene lost 4 bases, with 17 bases spanning the gap. Germline CDR1 and CDR2: SGHTA and FQGNSA. There are 15 residues in the CDR3. The CDR3 sequence: CASSLSGQLGYGYTF. Here the CDR3 DNA reads TGTGCCAGCAGCCTAAGCGGACAGCTTGGCTATGGCTACACCTTC.

The table lists this clonotype with many counts. This rearrangement joins TRBV10-3 to TRBJ2-5; tentatively, D is TRBD2 (5 bases). Germline CDR1 reads ENHRY; CDR2 reads SYGVKD. V lost 10 bases to trimming and J lost 1 base, with 13 bases between them. The CDR3 extends over 13 amino acids. The CDR3 loop reads CATTKRVQETQYF. The CDR3 coding sequence is TGTGCCACCACGAAGAGGGTCCAAGAGACCCAGTACTTC.

This clonotype was counted many times. The chain employs TRBV6-1 and TRBJ1-1, with 8 bases identical to TRBD1. The CDR3 has 14 amino acids. V dropped 5 bases and J dropped 5; count of bases not matched to a gene: 7. Germline CDR1 reads MNHNS; CDR2 reads SASEGT. CDR3 in DNA: TGTGCCAGCAGTCTAGGGACAGGAGAAACTGAAGCTTTCTTT. This encodes CASSLGTGETEAFF.

This clonotype was recorded a few times. The chain combines TRBV6-1 with TRBJ2-3; a weak D match, TRBD2 (5 bases). The ends were cut back, 6 bases at V and 2 bases at J, with 15 bases in the middle. The CDR3 is 15 residues long. Germline V CDR1 and CDR2: MNHNS, SASEGT. The CDR3 nucleotides read TGTGCCAGCAGCACTAGGTTCCCAATCACAGATACGCAGTATTTT. Translation gives CASSTRFPITDTQYF.

The chain has TRBV12-3 or TRBV12-4 and TRBJ2-5; D ambiguous. Trimming left V 5 bases short and J 4 bases short, with 11 bases between. CDR3 length equals 13 residues. The CDR3 sequence: CASSKSGLETQYF. CDR3 coding DNA: TGTGCCAGCAGTAAATCTGGGTTAGAGACCCAGTACTTC.

There are many counts of this clonotype. The V call is TRBV12-3 or TRBV12-4, the J call TRBJ2-5; 8 nucleotides align to TRBD2. The V gene end was trimmed by 6 bases and the J gene end by 4 bases; junction bases not matched to a gene: 13. This CDR3 is 16 amino acids long. The CDR3 loop is CASSHPGGARGETQYF. CDR3 DNA sequence: TGTGCCAGCAGCCACCCGGGAGGGGCGAGGGGAGAGACCCAGTACTTC.